The 5 T cell receptor beta chains below all came from one sample that was sequenced in a study of STAT5B mutations in CD4+ large granular lymphocyte leukemia (dated 2022 in TCRdb). Library generation was performed with the immunoSEQ multiplex PCR assay. Held by TCRdb, this immuneACCESS table contains in-frame sequences only and omits some clones. Under half of the omission traces to an unresolved V gene where checked; the cause of the rest is unknown. The sample table records under 40,000 clones; 78% of these occur just once. The ten biggest clones cover 2% to 3% of the sample. Sequencing was done on a sample of CD4+ T cells from blood buffy coats. The receptors here all came from a human donor in good health.

The V call is TRBV7-9, the J call TRBJ1-1; D remains ambiguous. The V end lost 1 base, the J end lost 11 bases, and 8 bases lay between the germline ends. Germline V lookup: CDR1 SEHNR, CDR2 FQNEAQ (reference sequence). The CDR3 spans 11 residues. CDR3 DNA: TGTGCCAGCAGCTTAGAGTTGGAGGCTTTCTTT. Encoded protein: CASSLELEAFF.

This clone was picked up a small number of times. This chain joins TRBV7-9 and TRBJ2-1; 10 bases map to TRBD1. Germline V gene lookup returns CDR1 SEHNR and CDR2 FQNEAQ (reference sequence). There are 14 residues in the CDR3. The junction had 7 bases not matched to a gene; V was cut back by 4 bases and J by 10 bases. CDR3: CASSSPGQGQEQFF. The CDR3 DNA reads as TGTGCCAGCAGCTCTCCGGGACAGGGGCAAGAGCAGTTCTTC. Together with reference TRBV7-9 and TRBJ2-1, the CDR3 gives the full variable domain: DTGVSQNPRHKITKRGQNVTFRCDPISEHNRLYWYRQTLGQGPEFLTYFQNEAQLEKSRLLSDRFSAERPKGSFSTLEIQRTEQGDSAMYLCASSSPGQGQEQFFGPGTRLTVL.

The V and J genes are TRBV6-6 and TRBJ1-5; D is unclear. From germline, CDR1 is MNHNY and CDR2 SVGAGI (reference sequence). The CDR3 covers 12 residues. V was pared by 8 bases and J by 4 bases, with 9 bases between. The CDR3 DNA reads as TGTGCCAGCGGTGGCGGGAATCAGCCCCAGCATTTT. Translated: CASGGGNQPQHF.

This clone was observed a few times. The chain links TRBV10-3 to TRBJ2-6; 10 nucleotides match TRBD1. The trim removed 7 bases at V and 0 bases at J, leaving 3 bases unmatched. This CDR3 has 16 residues. CDR1 ENHRY and CDR2 SYGVKD come from the germline V gene. In DNA form, the CDR3 reads TGTGCCATCACAGGACAGGGGGTCTCTGGGGCCAACGTCCTGACTTTC. Translating it yields CAITGQGVSGANVLTF.

There are a few counts of this clone. V and J are TRBV27 and TRBJ1-5; possible D gene TRBD1, 5 bases. This CDR3 is 16 amino acids long. Germline V CDR1 and CDR2: MNHEY, SMNVEV (reference sequence). Trimming cost V 5 bases and J 0 bases, with 14 bases left between them. CDR3 bases: TGTGCCAGCAGTCCCCGGGGCTCTTATAGCAATCAGCCCCAGCATTTT. Translated: CASSPRGSYSNQPQHF.